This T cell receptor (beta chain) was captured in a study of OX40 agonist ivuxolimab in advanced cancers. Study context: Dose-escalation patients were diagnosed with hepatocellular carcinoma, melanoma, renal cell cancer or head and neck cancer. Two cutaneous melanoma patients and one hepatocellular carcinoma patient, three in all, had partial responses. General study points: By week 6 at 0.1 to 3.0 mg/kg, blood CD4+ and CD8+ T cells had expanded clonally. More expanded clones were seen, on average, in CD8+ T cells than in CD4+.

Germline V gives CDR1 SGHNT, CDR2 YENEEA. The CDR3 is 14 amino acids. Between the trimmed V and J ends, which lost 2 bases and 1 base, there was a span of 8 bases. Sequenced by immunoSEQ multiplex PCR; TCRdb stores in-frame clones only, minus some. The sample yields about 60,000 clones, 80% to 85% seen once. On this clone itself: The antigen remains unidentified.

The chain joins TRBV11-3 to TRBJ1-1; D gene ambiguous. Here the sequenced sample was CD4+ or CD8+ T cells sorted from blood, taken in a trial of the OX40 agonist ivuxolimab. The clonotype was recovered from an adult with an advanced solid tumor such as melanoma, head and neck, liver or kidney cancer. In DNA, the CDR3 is TGTGCCAGCAGCTTAACATCGGGGAACACTGAAGCTTTCTTT. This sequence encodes CASSLTSGNTEAFF.